The rows below give T cell receptor beta chains drawn from one sample of a study of cytomegalovirus exposure and HLA in healthy donors. Profiled with immunoSEQ multiplex PCR; TCRdb holds only in-frame clones, not every one. In the table there are more than 85,000 clones, around 80% of which are singletons. Input material: PBMCs. The receptors stem from a young man in good health and CMV-seropositive. Each CDR3 is given with its conserved first and last residue. The D gene is left open where the match is weak. Expanded clones are given a class, and other clones once, few, many or no size at all.

V gene	clone size	D gene	J gene	CDR3 DNA	CDR3 protein
TRBV28	-	TRBD1	TRBJ2-7	TGTGCCAGCAGTTTAGCCGACAGGGAAACAGCCGAGCAGTACTTC	CASSLADRETAEQYF
TRBV9	-	TRBD2	TRBJ2-7	TGTGCCAGCAGCGTAACTGGTAGCGGGGTATTCGACGAGCAGTACTTC	CASSVTGSGVFDEQYF
TRBV18	-	TRBD1	TRBJ1-2	TGTGCCAGCTCAGCTCTGACAGGGGATGAGTGGGGCTACACCTTC	CASSALTGDEWGYTF
TRBV11-1	once	-	TRBJ2-6	TGTGCCAGCAGCTTAGCCGGACAGACTGGGGCCAACGTCCTGACTTTC	CASSLAGQTGANVLTF
TRBV5-1	-	-	TRBJ2-3	TGCGCCAGCAGCACCGCAACCGGGACTTCTATCGGGTCGTATTTT	CASSTATGTSIGSYF
TRBV5-4	-	TRBD1	TRBJ1-2	TGTGCCAGCAGAATAGGGGGACAGGAGGGCTACACCTTC	CASRIGGQEGYTF
TRBV13	once	-	TRBJ1-6	TGTGCCAGCAGCTTATCCGGACTCACGAGGAGTAATTCACCCCTCCACTTT	CASSLSGLTRSNSPLHF
TRBV7-2	-	-	TRBJ1-4	TGTGCCAGCAGCATTGGCAGGGTTGAAAAACTGTTTTTT	CASSIGRVEKLFF
TRBV30	once	TRBD1	TRBJ2-5	TGTGCCTGGAGTGGGGGACAGACCCTCCAAGAGACCCAGTACTTC	CAWSGGQTLQETQYF
TRBV10-3	-	-	TRBJ1-2	TGTGCCATCAGTGCACCAGGGGCCCCGTATGGCTACACCTTC	CAISAPGAPYGYTF
TRBV2	few	TRBD2	TRBJ2-5	TGTGCCAGCAGGGGAGGGCGGGGGATGAAAGAGACCCAGTACTTC	CASRGGRGMKETQYF
TRBV27	-	TRBD1	TRBJ1-2	TGTGCCAGCAGTTTTACGCCGGGACAGGGGGTAAGGTATGGCTACACCTTC	CASSFTPGQGVRYGYTF
TRBV6-5	-	-	TRBJ2-7	TGTGCCAGCAGTTACGGAAGACTCTCCTACGAGCAGTACTTC	CASSYGRLSYEQYF
TRBV29-1	-	-	TRBJ1-2	TGCAGCGTTCAACCAGACAGTAACTATGGCTACACCTTC	CSVQPDSNYGYTF
TRBV19	once	TRBD1	TRBJ1-3	TGTGCCAGTAGTACCATAACAGGGGTCCTTGGAAACACCATATATTTT	CASSTITGVLGNTIYF
TRBV29-1	few	-	TRBJ2-7	TGCAGCGCCAGGACAGTCTACGAGCAGTACTTC	CSARTVYEQYF
TRBV7-9	-	TRBD1	TRBJ2-1	TGTGCCAGCAGCTCGGGCCCCGGGACAGGAACTTACAATGAGCAGTTCTTC	CASSSGPGTGTYNEQFF
TRBV6-1	-	-	TRBJ2-7	TGTGCCAGCAGTGGAGGACTTGCGGGCGAGCAGTACTTC	CASSGGLAGEQYF
TRBV13	-	TRBD1	TRBJ1-4	TGTGCCAGCAGCCCAGGGGGGCCGGGTGAAAAACTGTTTTTT	CASSPGGPGEKLFF
TRBV5-1	-	-	TRBJ1-3	TGCGCCAGCAGCTTGGGCGGGGTGAACACCATATATTTT	CASSLGGVNTIYF
TRBV7-3	-	TRBD2	TRBJ2-1	TGTGCCAGCAGCCTCATAGCGGGGGGGCCATACAATGAGCAGTTCTTC	CASSLIAGGPYNEQFF
TRBV19	-	TRBD2	TRBJ2-2	TGTGCCAGTACTAGCGGGGGGGCCGCCGGGGAGCTGTTTTTT	CASTSGGAAGELFF
TRBV5-1	-	-	TRBJ1-3	TGCGCCAGCAGCTCCACGGCTAGCTCTGGAAACACCATATATTTT	CASSSTASSGNTIYF
TRBV28	-	-	TRBJ2-1	TGTGCCAGCACCTCTGGGGCGCACTACAATGAGCAGTTCTTC	CASTSGAHYNEQFF
TRBV7-7	-	TRBD1	TRBJ2-1	TGTGCTAGCAGCTTAGTCGGGACAGCCTCCTACAATGAGCAGTTCTTC	CASSLVGTASYNEQFF
TRBV4-3	-	TRBD1	TRBJ1-1	TGCGCCAGCAGCCAAGATGTAACAGGGGGAGTTAACACTGAAGCTTTCTTT	CASSQDVTGGVNTEAFF
TRBV19	-	-	TRBJ1-2	TGTGCCAGTAGTATCCGGACAAACTACTATGGCTACACCTTC	CASSIRTNYYGYTF
TRBV2	few	-	TRBJ1-5	TGTGCCAGCAGTTCCCCCTCGGAGGAGAACCAGCCCCAGCATTTT	CASSSPSEENQPQHF
TRBV29-1	-	-	TRBJ1-2	TGCAGTCAGGTCGGGGGGCGATCAGGCCCATCTAGTTGGGGCTACACCTTC	CSQVGGRSGPSSWGYTF
TRBV9	-	-	TRBJ2-7	TGTGCCAGCAGCGTAGGGAGTCGGGGGACCTACGAGCAGTACTTC	CASSVGSRGTYEQYF
TRBV7-9	-	TRBD2	TRBJ2-3	TGTGCCACACATAGGCGGGGGGAAGCAGATACGCAGTATTTT	CATHRRGEADTQYF
TRBV7-9	-	TRBD2	TRBJ2-1	TGTTCCAGCAGCTTTGGACTAGCGAGGTCCTACAATGAGCAGTTCTTC	CSSSFGLARSYNEQFF
TRBV13	-	-	TRBJ2-3	TGTGCCAGCAGCTTCTGGCCTGAAGATACGCAGTATTTT	CASSFWPEDTQYF
TRBV7-9	-	TRBD1	TRBJ2-5	TGTGCCAGCAGCTCGACAGGGGAGTGGGAGACCCAGTACTTC	CASSSTGEWETQYF
TRBV7-6	-	TRBD1	TRBJ1-2	TGTGCCAGCAGCTCGGAGGGACAGCATTTCTATGGCTACACCTTC	CASSSEGQHFYGYTF
TRBV28	-	TRBD1	TRBJ1-2	TGTGCCAGCGGAATACAGGGGAATGGCTACACCTTC	CASGIQGNGYTF
TRBV7-9	-	-	TRBJ2-2	TGTGCCAGCAGCAGCAGAACAGCCGGGGAGCTGTTTTTT	CASSSRTAGELFF